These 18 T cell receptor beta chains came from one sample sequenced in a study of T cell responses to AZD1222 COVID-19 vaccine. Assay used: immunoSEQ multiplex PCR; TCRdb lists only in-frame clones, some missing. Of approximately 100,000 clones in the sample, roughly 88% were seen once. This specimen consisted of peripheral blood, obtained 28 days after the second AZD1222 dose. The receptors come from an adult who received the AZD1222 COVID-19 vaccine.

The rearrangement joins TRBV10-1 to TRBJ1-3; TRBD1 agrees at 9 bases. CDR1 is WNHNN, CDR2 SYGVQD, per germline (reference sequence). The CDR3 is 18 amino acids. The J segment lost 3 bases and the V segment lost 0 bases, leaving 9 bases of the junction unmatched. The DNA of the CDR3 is TGCGCCAGCAGTGAGTCGGCAGAGACAGGGGGTTGTGGAAACACCATATATTTT. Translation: CASSESAETGGCGNTIYF.

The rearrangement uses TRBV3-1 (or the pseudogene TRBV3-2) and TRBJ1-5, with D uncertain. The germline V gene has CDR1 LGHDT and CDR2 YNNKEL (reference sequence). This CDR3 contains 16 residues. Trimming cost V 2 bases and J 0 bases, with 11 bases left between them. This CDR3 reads CASSQITENSNQPQHF. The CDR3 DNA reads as TGTGCCAGCAGCCAAATAACAGAGAATAGCAATCAGCCCCAGCATTTT.

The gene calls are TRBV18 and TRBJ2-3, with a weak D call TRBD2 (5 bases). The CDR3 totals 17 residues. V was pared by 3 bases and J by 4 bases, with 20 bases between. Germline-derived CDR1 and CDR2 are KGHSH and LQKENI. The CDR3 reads CASSPLRALGLADTQYF. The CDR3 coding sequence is TGTGCCAGCTCACCTTTGCGGGCACTAGGGTTGGCAGATACGCAGTATTTT.

In DNA form, the CDR3 reads TGTGCCACCAGTGACCGGACAGGGACTAACTATGGCTACACCTTC. Encoded protein: CATSDRTGTNYGYTF. The chain couples TRBV24-1 to TRBJ1-2; 8 nucleotides line up with TRBD1. There are 15 residues in the CDR3. Germline V gives CDR1 KGHDR, CDR2 SFDVKD. V was pared by 4 bases and J by 0 bases, with 3 bases of the junction left unmatched.

Written as DNA, the CDR3 is TGTGCCAGCAAATTGGACTTAGCGGGGAGGGGAGAGACCCAGTACTTC. Encoded protein: CASKLDLAGRGETQYF. V usage is TRBV5-4 and J usage is TRBJ2-5, with TRBD2 identical over 8 bases. Germline CDR1 is SGHNT and CDR2 is YYREEE (reference sequence). The CDR3 length is 16 residues. After removal of 6 bases from V and 4 bases from J, the junction contained 14 bases not matched to a gene.

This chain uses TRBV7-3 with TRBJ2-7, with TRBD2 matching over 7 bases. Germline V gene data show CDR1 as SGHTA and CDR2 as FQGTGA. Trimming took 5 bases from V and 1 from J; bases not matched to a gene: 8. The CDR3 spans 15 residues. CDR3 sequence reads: CASSTSGGNSYEQYF. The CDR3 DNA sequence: TGTGCCAGCAGCACATCGGGGGGTAATTCCTACGAGCAGTACTTC.

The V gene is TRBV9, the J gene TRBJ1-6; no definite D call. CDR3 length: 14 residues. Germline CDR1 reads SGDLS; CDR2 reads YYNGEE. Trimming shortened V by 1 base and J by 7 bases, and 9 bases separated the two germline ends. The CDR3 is CASSVTEVNSPLHF. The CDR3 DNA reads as TGTGCCAGCAGCGTAACAGAAGTGAATTCACCCCTCCACTTT.

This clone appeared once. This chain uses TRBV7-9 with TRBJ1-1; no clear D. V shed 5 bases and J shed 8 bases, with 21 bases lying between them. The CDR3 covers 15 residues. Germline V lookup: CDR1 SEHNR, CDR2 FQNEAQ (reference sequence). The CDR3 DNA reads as TGTGCCAGCAGCCGTTCCGGGCAAACGGTGCAGGAAGCTTTCTTT. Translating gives CASSRSGQTVQEAFF.

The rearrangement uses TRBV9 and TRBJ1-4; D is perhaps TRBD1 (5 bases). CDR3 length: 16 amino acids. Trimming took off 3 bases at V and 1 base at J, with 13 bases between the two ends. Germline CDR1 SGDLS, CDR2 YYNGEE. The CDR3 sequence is CASSASPGITNEKLFF. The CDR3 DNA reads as TGTGCCAGCAGCGCCAGCCCAGGGATAACTAATGAAAAACTGTTTTTT.

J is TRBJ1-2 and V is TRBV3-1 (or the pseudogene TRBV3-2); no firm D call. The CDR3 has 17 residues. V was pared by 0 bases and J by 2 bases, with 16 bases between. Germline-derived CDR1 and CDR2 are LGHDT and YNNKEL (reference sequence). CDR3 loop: CASSQDRSRRLNYGYTF. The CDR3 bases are TGTGCCAGCAGCCAAGATAGGAGTCGGAGACTAAACTATGGCTACACCTTC.

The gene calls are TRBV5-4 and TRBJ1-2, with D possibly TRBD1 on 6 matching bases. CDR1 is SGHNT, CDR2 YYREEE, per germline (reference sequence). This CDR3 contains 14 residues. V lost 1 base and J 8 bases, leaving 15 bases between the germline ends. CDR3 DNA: TGTGCCAGCAGCTTGTGGGCATCCGGGGGCGGCTACACCTTC. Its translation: CASSLWASGGGYTF.

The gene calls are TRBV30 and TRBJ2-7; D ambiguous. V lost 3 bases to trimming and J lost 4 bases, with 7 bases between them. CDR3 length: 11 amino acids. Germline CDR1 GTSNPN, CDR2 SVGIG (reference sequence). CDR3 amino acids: CAWRGSYEQYF. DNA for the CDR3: TGTGCCTGGAGAGGCAGTTACGAGCAGTACTTC.

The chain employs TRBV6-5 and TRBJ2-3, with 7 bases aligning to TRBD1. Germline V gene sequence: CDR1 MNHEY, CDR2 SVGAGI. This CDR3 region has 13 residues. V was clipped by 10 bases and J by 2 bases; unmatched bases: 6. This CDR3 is CATPGQNTDTQYF. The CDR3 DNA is TGTGCCACCCCGGGACAGAACACAGATACGCAGTATTTT.

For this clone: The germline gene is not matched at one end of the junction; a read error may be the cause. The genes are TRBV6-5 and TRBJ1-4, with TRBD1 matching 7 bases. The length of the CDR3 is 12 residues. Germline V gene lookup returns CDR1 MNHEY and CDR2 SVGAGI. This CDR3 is CASSRPGGRNFF. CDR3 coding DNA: TGTGCCAGCAGCAGACCAGGGGGACGCAACTTCTTT.

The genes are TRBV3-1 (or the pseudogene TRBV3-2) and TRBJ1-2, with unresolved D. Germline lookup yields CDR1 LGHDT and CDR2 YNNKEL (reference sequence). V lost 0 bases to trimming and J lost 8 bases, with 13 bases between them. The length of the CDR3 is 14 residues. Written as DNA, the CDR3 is TGTGCCAGCAGCCAAGACCACAACGGCGGCGGCTACACCTTC. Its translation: CASSQDHNGGGYTF.

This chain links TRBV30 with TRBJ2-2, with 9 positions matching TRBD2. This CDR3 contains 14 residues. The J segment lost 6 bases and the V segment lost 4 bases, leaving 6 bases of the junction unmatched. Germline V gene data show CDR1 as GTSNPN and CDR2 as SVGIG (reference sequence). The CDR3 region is CAWTPLAGPGELFF. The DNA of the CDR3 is TGTGCCTGGACCCCTCTAGCGGGGCCCGGGGAGCTGTTTTTT.

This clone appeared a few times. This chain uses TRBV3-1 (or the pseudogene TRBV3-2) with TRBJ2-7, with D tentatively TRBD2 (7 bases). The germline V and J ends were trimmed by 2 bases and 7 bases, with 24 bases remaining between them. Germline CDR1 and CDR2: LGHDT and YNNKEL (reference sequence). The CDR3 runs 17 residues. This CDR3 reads CASSQSYREAGSGEQYF. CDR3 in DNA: TGTGCCAGCAGCCAATCCTACAGGGAAGCGGGGTCTGGGGAGCAGTACTTC.

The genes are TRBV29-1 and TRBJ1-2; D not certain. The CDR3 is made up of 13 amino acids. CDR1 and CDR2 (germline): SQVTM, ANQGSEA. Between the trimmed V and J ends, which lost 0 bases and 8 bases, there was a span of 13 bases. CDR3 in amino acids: CSVEEPTSLGYTF. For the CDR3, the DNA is TGCAGCGTTGAAGAGCCCACATCCCTCGGCTACACCTTC.